This T cell receptor beta chain was sequenced in a study of OX40 agonist ivuxolimab in advanced cancers. Whole-study context: Age averaged around 60 years (range roughly 20 to 90), and less than 85% were male. A partial response was reached by three patients: one with hepatocellular carcinoma and two with cutaneous melanoma. Study findings and constraints: CD4+ and CD8+ blood T cells expanded clonally by week 6 at 0.1 to 3.0 mg/kg. Antigen specificity remained undetermined for the expanded peripheral T cells.

Unmatched junction bases numbered 6, after V lost 3 bases and J lost 1 base. Germline lookup yields CDR1 KGHSH and CDR2 LQKENI. The CDR3 loop spans 17 amino acids. TCRdb's copy holds only in-frame clones and misses some; the assay was immunoSEQ multiplex PCR. The sample has roughly 80,000 clones, around nine tenths seen once. Comment on this clone: No antigen is known for it.

The starting material was CD4+ or CD8+ T cells sorted from blood, obtained in a trial of the OX40 agonist ivuxolimab. The TCR originated in an adult with an advanced solid tumor such as melanoma, head and neck, liver or kidney cancer. The rearrangement links TRBV18 to TRBJ2-6; 7 bases match TRBD1. The CDR3 reads CASSPGTDLSGANVLTF. The CDR3 nucleotides are TGTGCCAGCTCACCGGGGACAGACCTTTCTGGGGCCAACGTCCTGACTTTC.